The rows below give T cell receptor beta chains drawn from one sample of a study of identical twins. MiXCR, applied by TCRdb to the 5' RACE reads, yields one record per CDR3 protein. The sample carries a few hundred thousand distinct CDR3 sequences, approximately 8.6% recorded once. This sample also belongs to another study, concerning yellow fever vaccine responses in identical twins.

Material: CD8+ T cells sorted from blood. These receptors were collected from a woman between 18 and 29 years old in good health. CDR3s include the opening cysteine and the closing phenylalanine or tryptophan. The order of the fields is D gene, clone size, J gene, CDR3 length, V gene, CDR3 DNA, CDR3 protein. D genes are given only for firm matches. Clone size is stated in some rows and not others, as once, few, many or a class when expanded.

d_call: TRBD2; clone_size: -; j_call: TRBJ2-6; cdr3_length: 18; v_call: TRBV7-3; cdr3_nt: TGTGCCAGCAGCCCCGGGGGGGGCGCCCTCTCTGGGGCCAACGTCCTGACTTTC; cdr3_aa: CASSPGGGALSGANVLTF
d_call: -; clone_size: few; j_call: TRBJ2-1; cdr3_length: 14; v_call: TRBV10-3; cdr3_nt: TGTGCCATCAGTGAAGCCAGATCCTACAATGAGCAGTTCTTC; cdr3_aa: CAISEARSYNEQFF
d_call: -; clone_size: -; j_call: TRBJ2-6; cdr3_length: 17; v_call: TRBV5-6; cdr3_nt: TGTGCCAGCAGCTCCGGGACGGCAATATCTGGGGCCAACGTCCTGACTTTC; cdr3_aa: CASSSGTAISGANVLTF
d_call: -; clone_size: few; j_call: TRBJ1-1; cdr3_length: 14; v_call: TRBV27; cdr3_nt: TGTGCCAGCAGATGGGGGCTGGATCCCCTTAAGGCTTTCTTT; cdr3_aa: CASRWGLDPLKAFF
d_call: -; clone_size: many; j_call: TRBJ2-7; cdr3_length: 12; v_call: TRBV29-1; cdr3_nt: TGCAGCGTGCAAACGACCACCTACGAGCAGTACTTC; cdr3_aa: CSVQTTTYEQYF
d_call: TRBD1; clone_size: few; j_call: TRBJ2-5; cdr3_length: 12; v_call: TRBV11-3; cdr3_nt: TGTGCCAGCAGCAACAGGGGAGAGACCCAGTACTTC; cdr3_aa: CASSNRGETQYF
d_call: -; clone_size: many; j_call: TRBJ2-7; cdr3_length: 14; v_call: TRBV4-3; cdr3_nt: TGCGCCAGCAGCCTGGGCCGGGGGTCCTACGAGCAGTACTTC; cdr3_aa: CASSLGRGSYEQYF
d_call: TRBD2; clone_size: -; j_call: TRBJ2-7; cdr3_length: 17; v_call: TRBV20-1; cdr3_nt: TGCAGTGCTAGAGCCGGACTAGCGGGAAGGAGGTCCTACGAGCAGTACTTC; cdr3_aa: CSARAGLAGRRSYEQYF
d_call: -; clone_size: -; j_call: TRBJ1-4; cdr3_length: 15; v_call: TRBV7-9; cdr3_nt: TGTGCCAGCAGCCCTGAGACAGCTACTAATGAAAAACTGTTTTTT; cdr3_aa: CASSPETATNEKLFF
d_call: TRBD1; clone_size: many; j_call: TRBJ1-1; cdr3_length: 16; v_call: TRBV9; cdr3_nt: TGTGCCAGCAGCCTCCAGGGGACAGGGATGTACACTGAAGCTTTCTTT; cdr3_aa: CASSLQGTGMYTEAFF
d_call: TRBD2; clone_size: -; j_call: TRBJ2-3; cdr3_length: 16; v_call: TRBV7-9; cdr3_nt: TGTGCCAGCAGCTCCGCTAGCGGTACTAGCACAGATACGCAGTATTTT; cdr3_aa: CASSSASGTSTDTQYF
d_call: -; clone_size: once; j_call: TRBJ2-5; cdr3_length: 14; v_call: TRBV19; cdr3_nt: TGTGCCAGTAGTATCCGGGGTGCTCCAGTGGCCCAGTACTTC; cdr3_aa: CASSIRGAPVAQYF
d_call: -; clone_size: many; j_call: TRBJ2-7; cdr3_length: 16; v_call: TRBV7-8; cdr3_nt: TGTGCCAGCAGCCCGGCCGAGGACACCCTCCCTTGGGAGCAGTACTTC; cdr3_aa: CASSPAEDTLPWEQYF
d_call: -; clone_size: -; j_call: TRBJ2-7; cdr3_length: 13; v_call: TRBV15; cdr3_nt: TGTGCCACCAGCATAGGACGGAGGGTCGAGCAGTACTTC; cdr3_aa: CATSIGRRVEQYF
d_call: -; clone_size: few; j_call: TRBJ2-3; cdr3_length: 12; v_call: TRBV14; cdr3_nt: TGTGCCAGCAGCCAAGATTGGTGGAAGCAGTATTTT; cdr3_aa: CASSQDWWKQYF
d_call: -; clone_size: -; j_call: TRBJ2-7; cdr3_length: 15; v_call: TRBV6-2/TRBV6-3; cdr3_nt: TGTGCCAGCAGTTACTCTTTGGGGGAGGACTACGAGCAGTACTTC; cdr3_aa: CASSYSLGEDYEQYF
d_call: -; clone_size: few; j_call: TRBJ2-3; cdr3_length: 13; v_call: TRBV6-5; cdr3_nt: TGTGCCAGCAGTTACTCCTTCACAGATACGCAGTATTTT; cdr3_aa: CASSYSFTDTQYF
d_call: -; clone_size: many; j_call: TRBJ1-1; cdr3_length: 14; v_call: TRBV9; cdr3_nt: TGTGCCAGCAGCGTATCCCTGGGGTACACTGAAGCTTTCTTT; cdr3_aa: CASSVSLGYTEAFF
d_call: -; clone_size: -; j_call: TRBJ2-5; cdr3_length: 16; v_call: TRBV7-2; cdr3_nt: TGTGCCAGCAGCTTAGAAGCCGGACTATCGTGGGAGACCCAGTACTTC; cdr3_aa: CASSLEAGLSWETQYF
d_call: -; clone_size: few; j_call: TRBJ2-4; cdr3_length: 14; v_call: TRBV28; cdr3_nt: TGTGCCAGCAGTCCCCCACGCGTCCCAAACATTCAGTACTTC; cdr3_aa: CASSPPRVPNIQYF
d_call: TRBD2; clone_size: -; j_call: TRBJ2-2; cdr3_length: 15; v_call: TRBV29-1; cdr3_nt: TGCAGCTTCCTAGCGGGAGGGCCAGTGGTCGGGGAGCTGTTTTTT; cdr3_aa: CSFLAGGPVVGELFF
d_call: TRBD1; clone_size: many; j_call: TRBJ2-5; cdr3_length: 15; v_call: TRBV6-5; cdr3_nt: TGTGCCAGCAGTTATTCCGGGACAGGGAGAGAGACCCAGTACTTC; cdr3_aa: CASSYSGTGRETQYF
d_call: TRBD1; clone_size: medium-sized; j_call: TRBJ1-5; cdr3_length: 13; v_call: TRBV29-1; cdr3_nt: TGCAGCGTTCCGGGACAGGGATCACAGCCCCAGCATTTT; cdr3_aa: CSVPGQGSQPQHF
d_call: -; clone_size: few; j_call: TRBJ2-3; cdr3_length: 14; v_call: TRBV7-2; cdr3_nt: TGTGCCAGCAGCTTAGCGGGGTTGGTGGATACGCAGTATTTT; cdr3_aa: CASSLAGLVDTQYF
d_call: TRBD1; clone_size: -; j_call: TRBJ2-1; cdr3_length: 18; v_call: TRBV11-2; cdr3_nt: TGTGCCAGCACCGGATCTCGGGACAGGGAATATTACTACAATGAGCAGTTCTTC; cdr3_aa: CASTGSRDREYYYNEQFF
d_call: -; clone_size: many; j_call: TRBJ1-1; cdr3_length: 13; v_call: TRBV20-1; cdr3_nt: TGCAGTGCTGGATCAGGGAGGGACACTGAAGCTTTCTTT; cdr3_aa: CSAGSGRDTEAFF
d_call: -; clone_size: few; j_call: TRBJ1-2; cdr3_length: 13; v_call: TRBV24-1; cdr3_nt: TGTGCCACCAGTGATTCGGTGGGGAATGGCTACACCTTC; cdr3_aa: CATSDSVGNGYTF
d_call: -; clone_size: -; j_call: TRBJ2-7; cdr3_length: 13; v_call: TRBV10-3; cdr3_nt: TGTGCCATCAGTGAGGCAGGGGGGTACGAGCAGTACTTC; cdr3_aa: CAISEAGGYEQYF
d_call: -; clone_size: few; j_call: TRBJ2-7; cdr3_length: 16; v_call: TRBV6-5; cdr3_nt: TGTGCCAGCAGTCTTCTCGATACAGGGATTTATCGCGAGCAGTACTTC; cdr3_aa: CASSLLDTGIYREQYF
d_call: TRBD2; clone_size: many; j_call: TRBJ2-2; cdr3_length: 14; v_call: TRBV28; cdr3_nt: TGTGCCAGCAGCTTCGGACTAGCGGGAGGAGGGCTGTTTTTT; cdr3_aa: CASSFGLAGGGLFF
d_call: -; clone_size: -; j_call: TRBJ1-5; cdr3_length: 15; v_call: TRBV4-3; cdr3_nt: TGCGCCAGCAGCCAAGATGACAGAAGCAATCAGCCCCAGCATTTT; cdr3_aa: CASSQDDRSNQPQHF
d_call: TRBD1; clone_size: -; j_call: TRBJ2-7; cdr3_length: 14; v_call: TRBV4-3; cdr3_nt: TGCGCCAGCAGCCAGGACAGGGGAGACTACGAGCAGTACTTC; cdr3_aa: CASSQDRGDYEQYF
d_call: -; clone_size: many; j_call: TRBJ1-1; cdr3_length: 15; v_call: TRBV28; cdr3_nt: TGTGCCAGCAGTCCCGTAGTAGCCGGGAACACTGAAGCTTTCTTT; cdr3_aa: CASSPVVAGNTEAFF
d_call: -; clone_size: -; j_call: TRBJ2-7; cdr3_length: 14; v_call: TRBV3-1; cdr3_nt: TGTGCCAGCAGCGACCGGGACAACCCCTACGAGCAGTACTTC; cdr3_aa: CASSDRDNPYEQYF
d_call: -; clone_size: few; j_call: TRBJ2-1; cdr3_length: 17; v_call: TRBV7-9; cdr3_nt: TGTGCCAGCAGCTCCTCGGGCAGCCTGAGCTCCTACAATGAGCAGTTCTTC; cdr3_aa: CASSSSGSLSSYNEQFF
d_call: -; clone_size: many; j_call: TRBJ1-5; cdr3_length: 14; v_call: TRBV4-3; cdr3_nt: TGCGCCAGCAGCCAAGTAGGGGTCTCTCAGCCCCAGCATTTT; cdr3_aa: CASSQVGVSQPQHF
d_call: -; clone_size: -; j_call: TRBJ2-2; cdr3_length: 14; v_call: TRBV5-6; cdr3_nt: TGTGCCAGCAGCTTGGACTCATTTCCCGGGGAGCTGTTTTTT; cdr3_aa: CASSLDSFPGELFF
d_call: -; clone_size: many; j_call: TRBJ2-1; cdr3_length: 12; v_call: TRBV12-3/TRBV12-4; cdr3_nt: TGTGCCAGCAGTCTTGTACCGGATGAGCAGTTCTTC; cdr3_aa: CASSLVPDEQFF
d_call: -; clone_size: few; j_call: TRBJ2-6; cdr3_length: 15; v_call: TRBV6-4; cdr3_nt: TGTGCCAGCAGTGACTCGATTTTGGGGGCCAACGTCCTGACTTTC; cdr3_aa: CASSDSILGANVLTF
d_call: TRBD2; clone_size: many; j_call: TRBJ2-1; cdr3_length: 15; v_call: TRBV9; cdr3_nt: TGTGCCAGCAGCCCCACGGGACTACCCTACAATGAGCAGTTCTTC; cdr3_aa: CASSPTGLPYNEQFF
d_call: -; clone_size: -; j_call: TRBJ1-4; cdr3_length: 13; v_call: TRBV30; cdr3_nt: TGTGCCTGGAGGGGCAGGGGTAGCGAAAAACTGTTTTTT; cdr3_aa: CAWRGRGSEKLFF
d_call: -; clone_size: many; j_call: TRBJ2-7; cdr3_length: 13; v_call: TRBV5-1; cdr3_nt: TGCGCCAGCAGCTTGGAGCCACCTTACGAGCAGTACTTC; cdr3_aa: CASSLEPPYEQYF
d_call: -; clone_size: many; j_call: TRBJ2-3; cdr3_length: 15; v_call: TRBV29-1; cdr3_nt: TGCAGCGTTGAATGGGCGCGGACTAGCACAGATACGCAGTATTTT; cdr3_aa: CSVEWARTSTDTQYF
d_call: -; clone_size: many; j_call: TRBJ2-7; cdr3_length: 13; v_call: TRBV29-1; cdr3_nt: TGCAGCGTTGAAGATTCCGGGACATACGAGCAGTACTTC; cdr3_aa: CSVEDSGTYEQYF
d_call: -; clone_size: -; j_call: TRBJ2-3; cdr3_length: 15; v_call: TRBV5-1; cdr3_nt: TGCGCCAGCAGCTTGGCCCTACCTAATGCAGATACGCAGTATTTT; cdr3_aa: CASSLALPNADTQYF
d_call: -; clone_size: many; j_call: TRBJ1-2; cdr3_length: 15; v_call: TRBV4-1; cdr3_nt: TGCGCCAGCAGCCCGCGGACAGTTGAAAACTATGGCTACACCTTC; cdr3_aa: CASSPRTVENYGYTF
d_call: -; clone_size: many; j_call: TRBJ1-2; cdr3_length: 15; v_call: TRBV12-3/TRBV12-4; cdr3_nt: TGTGCCAGCAGTTTGAGAAGGGAGACCCCCTATGGCTACACCTTC; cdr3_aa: CASSLRRETPYGYTF
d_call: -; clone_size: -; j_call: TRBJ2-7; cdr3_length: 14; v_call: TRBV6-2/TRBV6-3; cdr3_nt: TGTGCCAGCAGCCCCCGGGACTTATACTACGAGCAGTACTTC; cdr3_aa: CASSPRDLYYEQYF
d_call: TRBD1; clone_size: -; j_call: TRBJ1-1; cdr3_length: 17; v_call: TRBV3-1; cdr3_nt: TGTGCCAGCAGCCAACCGAGGGGACAGGGGACGAACACTGAAGCTTTCTTT; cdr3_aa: CASSQPRGQGTNTEAFF
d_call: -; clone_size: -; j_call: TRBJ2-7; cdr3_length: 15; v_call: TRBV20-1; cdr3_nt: TGCAGTGCTAGAGATATCGCGGACAACTCCTACGAGCAGTACTTC; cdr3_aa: CSARDIADNSYEQYF
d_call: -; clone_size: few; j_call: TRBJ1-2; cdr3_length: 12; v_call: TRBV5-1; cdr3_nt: TGCGCCAGCAGCACGGACAGTTATGGCTACACCTTC; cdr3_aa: CASSTDSYGYTF
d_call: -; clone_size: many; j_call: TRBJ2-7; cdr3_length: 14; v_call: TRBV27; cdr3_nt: TGTGCCAGCAGTCGGACAGAGGGGCTCTACGAGCAGTACTTC; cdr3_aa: CASSRTEGLYEQYF
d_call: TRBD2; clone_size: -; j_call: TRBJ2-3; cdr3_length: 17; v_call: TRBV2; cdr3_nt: TGTGCCAGCAGTGAAGAGGGACTAGCGGGAGAACTAGATACGCAGTATTTT; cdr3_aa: CASSEEGLAGELDTQYF